One sample yielded the 8 T cell receptor beta chains listed below, sequenced in a study of shared clonotypes between healthy human individuals. Here immunoSEQ multiplex PCR was the method, and the copy in TCRdb shows in-frame clones only, minus some. This table has 200,000 to 250,000 clones, over 60% appearing once. Sequenced sample: memory CD4+ T cells sorted from blood. Subset meaning: CD45RA-negative fraction. The receptors originated from a man younger than 45 in good health.

This chain links TRBV6-1 with TRBJ1-2, with 10 nucleotides matching TRBD1. The germline CDR1 and CDR2 sequences are MNHNS and SASEGT. Trimming cost V 2 bases and J 7 bases; bases outside gene matches: 1. The CDR3 totals 13 residues. CDR3 protein: CASSERTGGGYTF. In DNA form, the CDR3 reads TGTGCCAGCAGTGAACGGACAGGGGGTGGCTACACCTTC.

The rearrangement links TRBV10-2 to TRBJ1-5, with D perhaps matching TRBD1 (6 bases). The CDR3 covers 13 residues. Trimming removed 9 bases at V and 4 bases at J, with 13 bases between. Germline CDR1 WSHSY, CDR2 SAAADI. The CDR3 loop reads CASLGQLNQPQHF. CDR3 DNA sequence: TGCGCCAGTTTGGGACAACTTAATCAGCCCCAGCATTTT.

J is TRBJ2-7 and V is TRBV5-1, with 7 bases fitting TRBD1. Looked up from germline, CDR1 is SGHRS and CDR2 is YFSETQ. V dropped 4 bases and J dropped 8; count of bases not matched to a gene: 15. The CDR3 is made up of 15 amino acids. The CDR3 reads CASSPSTGKVLQQYF. The CDR3, as DNA: TGCGCCAGCAGCCCCTCGACAGGGAAGGTTCTGCAGCAGTACTTC. Full variable domain (missing parts from reference TRBV5-1 and TRBJ2-7): KAGVTQTPRYLIKTRGQQVTLSCSPISGHRSVSWYQQTPGQGLQFLFEYFSETQRNKGNFPGRFSGRQFSNSRSEMNVSTLELGDSALYLCASSPSTGKVLQQYFGPGTRLTVT.

The rearrangement joins TRBV5-4 to TRBJ2-5; 11 bases agree with TRBD2. Trimming took 0 bases from V and 1 from J; bases not matched to a gene: 2. CDR1 and CDR2 (germline): SGHNT, YYREEE (reference sequence). This CDR3 contains 16 residues. The CDR3 loop is CASSLASGRIQETQYF. Written as DNA, the CDR3 is TGTGCCAGCAGCTTGGCTAGCGGGAGGATCCAAGAGACCCAGTACTTC. The variable domain in full, completed from reference TRBV5-4 and TRBJ2-5, reads ETGVTQSPTHLIKTRGQQVTLRCSSQSGHNTVSWYQQALGQGPQFIFQYYREEENGRGNFPPRFSGLQFPNYSSELNVNALELDDSALYLCASSLASGRIQETQYFGPGTRLLVL.

J is TRBJ2-2 and V is TRBV6-6; D is perhaps TRBD1 (5 bases). Trimming removed 4 bases from V and 4 bases from J, with 7 bases in between. This CDR3 is built from 13 residues. Germline-derived CDR1 and CDR2 are MNHNY and SVGAGI (reference sequence). The CDR3 DNA reads as TGTGCCAGCAGTTCCCAGGGCACCGGGGAGCTGTTTTTT. This sequence encodes CASSSQGTGELFF.

V usage is TRBV11-2 and J usage is TRBJ2-5; D call uncertain. The V and J ends lost 1 base and 4 bases respectively, with 10 bases between them. The CDR3 sequence is 14 residues long. In germline, CDR1 is SGHAT, CDR2 FQNNGV. The CDR3 reads CASSLGPDPETQYF. The CDR3 DNA is TGTGCCAGCAGCTTAGGCCCGGACCCAGAGACCCAGTACTTC.

The genes are TRBV21-1 and TRBJ2-7; TRBD1 reflects the table's D call only, with no check against the DNA. TRBV21-1 has pseudogene status. The CDR3 runs 16 residues. The CDR3, as DNA: TGTGCCAGCAGCAAAGAGGCCTCGGGACAGATCTACGAGCAGTACTTC. Protein product: CASSKEASGQIYEQYF.

This clone was observed a few times. The chain uses TRBV15 and TRBJ1-5, with 8 bases lining up with TRBD1. The J segment lost 5 bases and the V segment lost 1 base, leaving 7 bases of the junction unmatched. Germline CDR1 and CDR2: LNHNV and YYDKDF (reference sequence). The CDR3 contains 16 residues. Written as DNA, the CDR3 is TGTGCCACCAGCAGAGTCGGCAGGGGGCCTGATCAGCCCCAGCATTTT. The encoded protein is CATSRVGRGPDQPQHF.